The 7 T cell receptor beta chains given below trace back to one sample, sequenced in a study of follicular helper T cells after annual influenza vaccination. As for time point: 2014-2015 season, pre-vaccination. Data came from immunoSEQ multiplex PCR; TCRdb stores just in-frame clones and leaves some out. The sample carries about 15,000 clones, under 80% recorded once. The sample in question was CXCR5- memory CD4+ T cells sorted from blood, obtained on the day of influenza vaccination. The receptors derive from an adult who received the influenza vaccine.

The V and J genes are TRBV5-6 and TRBJ2-3; possibly TRBD1 for D (6 bases). V dropped 4 bases and J dropped 4 bases, with 10 bases sitting between them. CDR1 and CDR2 from the germline V gene are SGHDT and YYEEEE. The length of the CDR3 is 13 residues. The CDR3 nucleotides read TGTGCCAGCAGCCCACAGGGTTCAGATACGCAGTATTTT. It specifies CASSPQGSDTQYF.

This rearrangement joins TRBV7-2 to TRBJ1-2; D ambiguous. Germline V CDR1 and CDR2: SGHTA, FQGNSA. There are 13 residues in the CDR3. V was shortened by 2 bases and J by 3 bases, with 7 bases between the two germline ends. The CDR3 bases are TGTGCCAGCAGCTTACACCGGGACTATGGCTACACCTTC. It is translated as CASSLHRDYGYTF.

The CDR3 region is CATSRGSVTQHF. CDR3 bases: TGTGCCACCAGCAGAGGATCGGTGACCCAGCATTTT. The chain uses TRBV15 and TRBJ1-5, with D unresolved. The CDR3 extends over 12 amino acids. CDR1 and CDR2 from the germline V gene are LNHNV and YYDKDF (reference sequence). The germline V and J ends were trimmed by 1 base and 11 bases, with 9 bases remaining between them.

In this sample, this clone turned up a few times. The CDR3: CASSLRRGDNSPLHF. CDR3 bases: TGCGCCAGCAGCTTGAGAAGAGGAGATAATTCACCCCTCCACTTT. This chain joins TRBV5-1 and TRBJ1-6; D is uncertain. The CDR3 has 15 residues. The V and J ends lost 1 base and 5 bases respectively, with 10 bases between them. The V gene's germline CDR1 is SGHRS and CDR2 YFSETQ.

The chain combines TRBV29-1 with TRBJ1-1, with D possibly being TRBD1 (5 bases). Germline V CDR1 and CDR2: SQVTM, ANQGSEA. Trimming left V 8 bases short and J 1 base short, with 23 bases between. The CDR3 runs to 16 residues. CDR3 in DNA: TGCAGCATCATTCCCCACACAGGTGGTGGGAACACTGAAGCTTTCTTT. Its protein is CSIIPHTGGGNTEAFF.

The V and J genes are TRBV11-1 and TRBJ2-7; no clear D. Germline V gene data show CDR1 as SGHAT and CDR2 as FQDESV (reference sequence). The CDR3 spans 13 residues. The ends were cut back, 1 base at V and 4 bases at J, with 8 bases in the middle. The CDR3 region is CASSLGAAYEQYF. For the CDR3, the DNA is TGTGCCAGCAGCTTAGGAGCAGCTTACGAGCAGTACTTC.

The V gene is TRBV6-1, the J gene TRBJ1-1; D uncertain. V gave up 5 bases and J gave up 11 bases, with 15 bases separating them. This CDR3 spans 12 amino acids. CDR1 MNHNS and CDR2 SASEGT come from the germline V gene. DNA of the CDR3: TGTGCCAGCAGTTCACCGGGCCCCGAGGCTTTCTTT. Encoded protein: CASSSPGPEAFF.